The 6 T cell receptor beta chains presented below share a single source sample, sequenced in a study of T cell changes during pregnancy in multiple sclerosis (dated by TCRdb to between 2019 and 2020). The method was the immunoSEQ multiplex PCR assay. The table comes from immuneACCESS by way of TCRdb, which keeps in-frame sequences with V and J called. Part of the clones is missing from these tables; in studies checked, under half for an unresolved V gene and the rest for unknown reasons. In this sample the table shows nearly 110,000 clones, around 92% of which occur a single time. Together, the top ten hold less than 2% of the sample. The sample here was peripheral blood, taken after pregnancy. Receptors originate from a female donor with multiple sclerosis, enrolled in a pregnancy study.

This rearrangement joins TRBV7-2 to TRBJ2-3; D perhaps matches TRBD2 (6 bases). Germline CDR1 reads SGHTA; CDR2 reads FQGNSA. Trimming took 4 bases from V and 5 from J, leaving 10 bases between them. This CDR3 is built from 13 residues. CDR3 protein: CASSSQGLDTQYF. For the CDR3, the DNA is TGTGCCAGCAGCTCGCAGGGACTAGATACGCAGTATTTT.

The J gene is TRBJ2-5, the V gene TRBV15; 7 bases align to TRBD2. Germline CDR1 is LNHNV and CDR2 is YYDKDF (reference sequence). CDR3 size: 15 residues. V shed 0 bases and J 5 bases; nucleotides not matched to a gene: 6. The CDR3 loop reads CATSRDGGEWETQYF. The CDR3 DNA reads TGTGCCACCAGCAGAGATGGGGGGGAATGGGAGACCCAGTACTTC.

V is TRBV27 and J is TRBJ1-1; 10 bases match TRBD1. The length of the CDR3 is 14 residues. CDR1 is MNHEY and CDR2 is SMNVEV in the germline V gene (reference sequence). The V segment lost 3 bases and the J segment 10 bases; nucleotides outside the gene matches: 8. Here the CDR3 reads CASSLRDRGRVAFF. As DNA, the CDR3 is TGTGCCAGCAGTTTGCGTGACAGGGGGCGGGTAGCTTTCTTT.

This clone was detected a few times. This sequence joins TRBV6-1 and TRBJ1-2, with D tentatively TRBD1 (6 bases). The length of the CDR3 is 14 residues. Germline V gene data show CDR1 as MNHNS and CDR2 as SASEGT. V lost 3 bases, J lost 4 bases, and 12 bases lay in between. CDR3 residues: CASSDSGRGYGYTF. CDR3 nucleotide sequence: TGTGCCAGCAGTGATTCGGGCAGGGGCTATGGCTACACCTTC.

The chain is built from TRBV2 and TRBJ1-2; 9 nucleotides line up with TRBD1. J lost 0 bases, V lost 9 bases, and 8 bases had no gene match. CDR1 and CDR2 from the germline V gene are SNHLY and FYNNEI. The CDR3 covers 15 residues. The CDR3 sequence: CARLGTGNPNYGYTF. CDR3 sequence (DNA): TGTGCCAGGCTCGGGACAGGGAACCCTAACTATGGCTACACCTTC.

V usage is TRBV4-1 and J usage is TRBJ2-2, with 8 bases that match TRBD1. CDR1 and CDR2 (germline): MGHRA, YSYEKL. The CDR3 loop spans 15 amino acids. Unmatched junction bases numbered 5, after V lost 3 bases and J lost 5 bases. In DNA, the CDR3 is TGCGCCAGCAGCCACGGACAGGGTAGGACCGGGGAGCTGTTTTTT. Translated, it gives CASSHGQGRTGELFF.